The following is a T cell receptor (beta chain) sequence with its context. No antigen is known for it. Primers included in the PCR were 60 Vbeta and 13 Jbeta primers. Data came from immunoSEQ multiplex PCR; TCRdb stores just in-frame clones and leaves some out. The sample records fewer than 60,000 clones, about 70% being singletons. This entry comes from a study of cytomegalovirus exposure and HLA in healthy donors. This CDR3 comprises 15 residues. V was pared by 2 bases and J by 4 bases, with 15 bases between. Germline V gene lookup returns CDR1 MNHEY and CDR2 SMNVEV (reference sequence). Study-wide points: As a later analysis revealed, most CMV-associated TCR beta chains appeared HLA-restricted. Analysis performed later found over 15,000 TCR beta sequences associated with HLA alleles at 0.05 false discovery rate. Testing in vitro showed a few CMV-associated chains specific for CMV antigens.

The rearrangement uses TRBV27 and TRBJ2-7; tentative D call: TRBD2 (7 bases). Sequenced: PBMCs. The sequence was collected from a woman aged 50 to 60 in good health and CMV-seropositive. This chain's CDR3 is CASSLKPGGGYEQYF. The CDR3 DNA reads TGTGCCAGCAGTTTAAAGCCGGGGGGCGGTTACGAGCAGTACTTC.